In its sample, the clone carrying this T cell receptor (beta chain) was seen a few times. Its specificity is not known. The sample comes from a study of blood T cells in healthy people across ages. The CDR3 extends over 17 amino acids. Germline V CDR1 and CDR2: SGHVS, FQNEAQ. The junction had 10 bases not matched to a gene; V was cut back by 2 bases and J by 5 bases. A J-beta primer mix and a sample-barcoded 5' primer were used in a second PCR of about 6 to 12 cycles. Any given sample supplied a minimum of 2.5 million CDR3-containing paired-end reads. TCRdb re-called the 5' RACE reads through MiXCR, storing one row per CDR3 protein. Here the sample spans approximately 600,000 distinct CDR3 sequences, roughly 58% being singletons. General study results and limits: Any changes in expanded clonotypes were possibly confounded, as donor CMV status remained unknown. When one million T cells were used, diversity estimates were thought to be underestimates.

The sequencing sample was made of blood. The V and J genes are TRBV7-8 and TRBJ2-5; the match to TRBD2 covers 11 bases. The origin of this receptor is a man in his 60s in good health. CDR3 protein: CASSLSLAGGSGETQYF. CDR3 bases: TGTGCCAGCAGCTTAAGTCTAGCGGGGGGCTCCGGCGAGACCCAGTACTTC.